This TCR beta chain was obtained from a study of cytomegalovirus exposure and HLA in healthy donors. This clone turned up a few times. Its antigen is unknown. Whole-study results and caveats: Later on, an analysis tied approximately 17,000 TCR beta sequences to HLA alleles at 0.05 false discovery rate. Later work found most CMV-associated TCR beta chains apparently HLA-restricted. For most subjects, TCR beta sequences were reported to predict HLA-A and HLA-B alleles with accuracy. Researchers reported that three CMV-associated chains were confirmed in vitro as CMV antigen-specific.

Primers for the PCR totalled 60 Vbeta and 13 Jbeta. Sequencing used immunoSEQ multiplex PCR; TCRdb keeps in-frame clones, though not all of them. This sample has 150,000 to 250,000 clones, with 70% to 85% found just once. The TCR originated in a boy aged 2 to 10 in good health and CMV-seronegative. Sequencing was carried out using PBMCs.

This CDR3 is CASSTPTSGGAGDTQYF. The CDR3 DNA is TGCGCCAGCAGCACCCCGACTAGCGGGGGGGCGGGAGATACGCAGTATTTT. The V gene is TRBV5-1, the J gene TRBJ2-3, with TRBD2 matching 14 bases. With 4 bases clipped from V and 5 bases from J, the junction kept 9 bases outside the gene matches. The germline V gene has CDR1 SGHRS and CDR2 YFSETQ. The CDR3 is 17 residues long.